One sample yielded the 31 T cell receptor beta chains listed below, sequenced in a study of T cell repertoires in cytomegalovirus infection. TCRdb re-called the reads through MiXCR, storing one row per CDR3 protein. The table lists roughly 500,000 distinct CDR3 sequences, about 33% of them singletons. Which antigens these TCRs recognize remains unknown. The sequenced sample was cultured PBMCs, obtained from culture after CMV antigen stimulation. The source is a human donor in good health (CMV status not recorded). Some clones in this sample may be carry-over from other donors' samples.

The table lists this clonotype with a few counts. The chain recombines TRBV7-9 with TRBJ2-5; 8 positions agree with TRBD1. Germline V gene data show CDR1 as SEHNR and CDR2 as FQNEAQ (reference sequence). The V gene end was trimmed by 5 bases and the J gene end by 5 bases; junction bases not matched to a gene: 4. CDR3 length: 13 amino acids. The CDR3 DNA follows: TGTGCCAGCAGCCCGCAGGGGGCTGAGACCCAGTACTTC. Amino acids: CASSPQGAETQYF.

In this sample, this clonotype turned up a few times. The genes are TRBV12-3 or TRBV12-4 and TRBJ1-5, with 7 bases that match TRBD1. V shed 5 bases, J shed 9 bases, and the junction held 10 bases outside the gene matches. CDR3 size: 14 residues. Here the CDR3 reads CASSLRTGLGPQHF. The CDR3 bases are TGTGCCAGCAGTCTCAGGACAGGACTTGGGCCCCAGCATTTT.

This clonotype was counted between two and nine times. This rearrangement joins TRBV12-3 or TRBV12-4 to TRBJ1-4, with D hard to call. CDR3 size: 15 residues. Trimming removed 3 bases at V and 8 bases at J, with 16 bases between. DNA for the CDR3: TGTGCCAGCAGTTTTGGGCCTGGGGATGGGGAAAAACTGTTTTTT. Amino acid sequence: CASSFGPGDGEKLFF.

This clonotype was seen a handful of times. The chain uses TRBV12-3 or TRBV12-4 and TRBJ2-7; 7 bases align to TRBD1. The CDR3 is made up of 14 amino acids. Trimming cost V 4 bases and J 4 bases; bases outside gene matches: 7. This chain's CDR3 is CASSSGRGNYEQYF. In DNA form, the CDR3 reads TGTGCCAGCAGTTCGGGCAGGGGGAATTACGAGCAGTACTTC.

This clonotype was counted only a few times. This sequence joins TRBV3-1 and TRBJ2-5; TRBD2 matches at 12 bases. The CDR3 contains 16 residues. Losses at the gene ends were 4 bases for V and 1 base for J; bases not matched to a gene: 4. Germline CDR1 and CDR2: LGHDT and YNNKEL (reference sequence). DNA for the CDR3: TGTGCCAGCAGCCCCAGGACTAGCGGGACCCAAGAGACCCAGTACTTC. Protein: CASSPRTSGTQETQYF.

This clonotype occurred many times. This sequence joins TRBV27 and TRBJ2-3, with D unresolved. CDR1 is MNHEY and CDR2 is SMNVEV in the germline V gene (reference sequence). The V and J ends lost 4 bases and 4 bases respectively, with 9 bases between them. The CDR3 sequence is 13 residues long. The CDR3 coding sequence is TGTGCCAGCAGTTCGGGTGAGGCAGATACGCAGTATTTT. This gives the protein CASSSGEADTQYF.

This clonotype was counted ten times or more. The gene calls are TRBV11-2 and TRBJ1-3; D gene unclear. The V and J ends lost 8 bases and 0 bases respectively, with 14 bases between them. Germline CDR1 and CDR2: SGHAT and FQNNGV. The CDR3 consists of 15 residues. DNA for the CDR3: TGTGCCAGCGCGACTGCCCCTTACTCTGGAAACACCATATATTTT. This translates into CASATAPYSGNTIYF.

This clonotype was observed a few times. The gene calls are TRBV7-9 and TRBJ1-1; no reliable D call. Looked up from germline, CDR1 is SEHNR and CDR2 is FQNEAQ (reference sequence). CDR3 size: 13 residues. Trimming stripped 3 bases from V and 4 bases from J, with 9 bases between. Written as DNA, the CDR3 is TGTGCCAGCAGCTTCGGGGTGGCCACTGAAGCTTTCTTT. This codes for CASSFGVATEAFF.

This clonotype showed up just once. V is TRBV29-1 and J is TRBJ1-2, with D unresolved. This CDR3 has 11 residues. In germline, CDR1 is SQVTM, CDR2 ANQGSEA. The ends were cut back, 0 bases at V and 10 bases at J, with 9 bases in the middle. The CDR3: CSVEDNRLYTF. CDR3 DNA sequence: TGCAGCGTTGAAGATAACCGCCTCTACACCTTC.

This clonotype was detected a few times. The rearrangement uses TRBV6-6 and TRBJ2-7, with 7 positions matching TRBD2. V gave up 4 bases and J gave up 1 base; unmatched junction bases: 7. The CDR3 length is 15 residues. Looked up from germline, CDR1 is MNHNY and CDR2 is SVGAGI (reference sequence). As DNA, the CDR3 is TGTGCCAGCAGTTTAGGGTCTAGCGGTTCCTACGAGCAGTACTTC. Encoded protein: CASSLGSSGSYEQYF.

A few counts support this clonotype. The chain employs TRBV7-9 and TRBJ2-1, with D perhaps TRBD1 (6 bases). V was trimmed by 5 bases and J by 7 bases, leaving 15 bases between them. The CDR3 loop spans 14 amino acids. Germline assignment: CDR1 SEHNR and CDR2 FQNEAQ (reference sequence). The CDR3 DNA follows: TGTGCCAGCAGCCCGCCGAGGGGGTTTAATGAGCAGTTCTTC. Residues: CASSPPRGFNEQFF. Together with reference TRBV7-9 and TRBJ2-1, the CDR3 gives the full variable domain: DTGVSQNPRHKITKRGQNVTFRCDPISEHNRLYWYRQTLGQGPEFLTYFQNEAQLEKSRLLSDRFSAERPKGSFSTLEIQRTEQGDSAMYLCASSPPRGFNEQFFGPGTRLTVL.

V usage is TRBV5-1 and J usage is TRBJ1-2; D possibly corresponds to TRBD1 (5 bases). Germline CDR1 SGHRS, CDR2 YFSETQ. Trimming cost V 0 bases and J 0 bases, with 15 bases left between them. The CDR3 spans 17 residues. This chain's CDR3 is CASSLGQRTKTNYGYTF. The CDR3 coding sequence is TGCGCCAGCAGCTTGGGACAGAGAACAAAAACTAACTATGGCTACACCTTC.

The count of this clonotype is one. V is TRBV7-2 and J is TRBJ2-4; TRBD1 aligns across 7 bases. Trimming removed 6 bases from V and 1 base from J; junction bases left unmatched: 3. Germline V gives CDR1 SGHTA, CDR2 FQGNSA. The CDR3 sequence is 14 residues long. Here the CDR3 reads CASRRDSAKNIQYF. The CDR3 coding sequence is TGTGCCAGCAGAAGGGACAGCGCCAAAAACATTCAGTACTTC.

The sample holds a few counts of this clonotype. This chain uses TRBV6-2 or TRBV6-3 with TRBJ2-1, with D unclear. Trimming removed 2 bases from V and 2 bases from J, with 13 bases in between. The CDR3 contains 16 residues. Germline loops: CDR1 MNHEY, CDR2 SVGEGT. CDR3 residues: CASSYTRARTYNEQFF. The CDR3 nucleotides read TGTGCCAGCAGTTACACCCGAGCGAGAACCTACAATGAGCAGTTCTTC.

V and J are TRBV7-2 and TRBJ2-1, with 11 bases identical to TRBD1. Germline V gene sequence: CDR1 SGHTA, CDR2 FQGNSA. The CDR3 is made up of 16 amino acids. J was trimmed by 2 bases and V by 5 bases; bases with no gene match: 5. CDR3 DNA: TGTGCCAGCAGCGGACAGGGGGCAGGCGCCTACAATGAGCAGTTCTTC. Translated, it gives CASSGQGAGAYNEQFF.

The chain is built from TRBV18 and TRBJ1-3; perhaps TRBD1 as D (5 bases). The germline V gene has CDR1 KGHSH and CDR2 LQKENI. This CDR3 region has 14 residues. Trimming left V 5 bases short and J 0 bases short, with 8 bases between. The CDR3 loop reads CASSDGTSGNTIYF. The CDR3 DNA reads TGTGCCAGCTCAGATGGGACCTCTGGAAACACCATATATTTT.

The gene calls are TRBV27 and TRBJ1-2; D is possibly TRBD1 (6 bases). Looked up from germline, CDR1 is MNHEY and CDR2 is SMNVEV (reference sequence). V lost 6 bases and J 8 bases, leaving 19 bases between the germline ends. The CDR3 extends over 14 amino acids. DNA for the CDR3: TGTGCCAGCAGACTTGACGTGGGGACAAGGGGCTACACCTTC. Protein sequence: CASRLDVGTRGYTF.

This clonotype was recorded a few times. This sequence joins TRBV5-1 and TRBJ2-1; 8 nucleotides match TRBD1. The CDR3 runs to 17 residues. Germline assignment: CDR1 SGHRS and CDR2 YFSETQ. Germline trimming cut 3 bases from V and 1 base from J; bases unmatched to any gene: 9. The DNA for the CDR3 is TGCGCCAGCAGCTACCGGACAGGGCGGGTGTCCTACAATGAGCAGTTCTTC. It encodes CASSYRTGRVSYNEQFF.

This rearrangement joins TRBV4-1 to TRBJ2-1; TRBD2 agrees at 11 bases. J lost 4 bases, V lost 6 bases, and 5 bases had no gene match. Germline V gene lookup returns CDR1 MGHRA and CDR2 YSYEKL. The CDR3 contains 15 residues. The CDR3 region is CASRPTSGTYNEQFF. The CDR3 coding sequence is TGCGCCAGCAGACCGACTAGCGGGACTTACAATGAGCAGTTCTTC.

This clonotype was observed at least ten times. Written as DNA, the CDR3 is TGTGCCAGCAGCTCCGGGACTAGCTCCTACAATGAGCAGTTCTTC. Translated, it gives CASSSGTSSYNEQFF. The V and J genes are TRBV19 and TRBJ2-1; 8 nucleotides align to TRBD2. V gave up 9 bases and J gave up 0 bases; unmatched junction bases: 7. Germline V gene data show CDR1 as LNHDA and CDR2 as SQIVND (reference sequence). This CDR3 comprises 15 residues.

This clonotype has more than one count but fewer than ten. The chain carries TRBV27 and TRBJ2-2, with TRBD2 matching 7 bases. Germline CDR1 is MNHEY and CDR2 is SMNVEV (reference sequence). CDR3 length: 17 amino acids. Unmatched junction bases numbered 11, after V lost 0 bases and J lost 7 bases. CDR3: CASSLSPRGGAGGELFF. The CDR3 nucleotides are TGTGCCAGCAGTTTATCCCCCCGCGGGGGAGCGGGCGGGGAGCTGTTTTTT.

This clonotype has more than one count but fewer than ten. The chain has TRBV7-2 and TRBJ1-1; no clear D. CDR1 is SGHTA and CDR2 is FQGNSA in the germline V gene. The CDR3 has 11 residues. The germline V and J ends were trimmed by 5 bases and 6 bases, with 7 bases remaining between them. The CDR3 DNA reads TGTGCCAGCAGCGTCAGGTCTGAAGCTTTCTTT. This translates into CASSVRSEAFF.

J is TRBJ2-5 and V is TRBV28, with TRBD1 matching over 7 bases. With 5 bases clipped from V and 5 bases from J, the junction kept 17 bases outside the gene matches. CDR1 MDHEN and CDR2 SYDVKM come from the germline V gene. The CDR3 has 17 residues. The CDR3 bases are TGTGCCAGCAGTCTCGAATATGAGGGGGCCCTAGTGGAGACCCAGTACTTC. This sequence encodes CASSLEYEGALVETQYF.

This clonotype was found a few times. This rearrangement joins TRBV4-1 to TRBJ2-5; weak D call: TRBD2 (5 bases). Germline V lookup: CDR1 MGHRA, CDR2 YSYEKL. The CDR3 spans 13 residues. The ends were cut back, 3 bases at V and 2 bases at J, with 7 bases in the middle. The CDR3 spells CASSHGEQETQYF. In DNA, the CDR3 is TGCGCCAGCAGCCATGGGGAGCAAGAGACCCAGTACTTC.

Only a few counts were recorded for this clonotype. The genes are TRBV6-2 or TRBV6-3 and TRBJ1-3; 8 nucleotides line up with TRBD1. The germline V gene encodes CDR1 MNHEY and CDR2 SVGEGT. The CDR3 consists of 20 residues. Unmatched junction bases numbered 18, after V lost 5 bases and J lost 0 bases. CDR3 in amino acids: CASSQRRTGSTNASGNTIYF. The CDR3 region has the DNA TGTGCCAGCAGTCAACGACGGACAGGGTCAACAAATGCCTCTGGAAACACCATATATTTT.

The rearrangement joins TRBV7-2 to TRBJ2-1; 9 bases map to TRBD2. The junction had 11 bases not matched to a gene; V was cut back by 6 bases and J by 2 bases. CDR3 size: 17 residues. Germline V CDR1 and CDR2: SGHTA, FQGNSA. As DNA, the CDR3 is TGTGCCAGCAGTCCTGGGGGAAGCGGGAGGACCTACAATGAGCAGTTCTTC. Translating it yields CASSPGGSGRTYNEQFF.

The chain has TRBV6-6 and TRBJ2-3; no firm D call. The CDR3 consists of 12 residues. From germline, CDR1 is MNHNY and CDR2 SVGAGI (reference sequence). V lost 7 bases to trimming and J lost 2 bases, with 7 bases between them. CDR3 loop: CASTEVTDTQYF. The CDR3 coding sequence is TGTGCCAGCACAGAGGTCACAGATACGCAGTATTTT.

J is TRBJ2-7 and V is TRBV19; no definite D call. There are 14 residues in the CDR3. Germline loops: CDR1 LNHDA, CDR2 SQIVND (reference sequence). Trimming removed 5 bases at V and 0 bases at J, with 11 bases between. CDR3 in DNA: TGTGCCAGTAGTGGGGTGGGCGTCTCCTACGAGCAGTACTTC. It encodes CASSGVGVSYEQYF.

V is TRBV12-3 or TRBV12-4 and J is TRBJ2-7; D gene ambiguous. The V and J ends lost 6 bases and 0 bases respectively, with 15 bases between them. This CDR3 comprises 15 residues. This CDR3 reads CASRQDGRSSYEQYF. The CDR3 DNA sequence: TGTGCCAGCAGACAAGACGGACGAAGCTCCTACGAGCAGTACTTC.

The sample holds many counts of this clonotype. The chain combines TRBV24-1 with TRBJ2-2; 11 nucleotides line up with TRBD1. The CDR3 spans 18 residues. V gave up 1 base and J gave up 5 bases; unmatched junction bases: 8. The V gene's germline CDR1 is KGHDR and CDR2 SFDVKD. CDR3 bases: TGTGCCACCAGTGATTTAGAGGGGACAGGGGGAGATACCGGGGAGCTGTTTTTT. It yields the protein CATSDLEGTGGDTGELFF.

This clonotype was counted a few times. The chain recombines TRBV4-1 with TRBJ1-2; D is perhaps TRBD1 (6 bases). V shed 3 bases and J shed 0 bases, with 20 bases lying between them. This CDR3 has 18 amino acids. CDR1 MGHRA and CDR2 YSYEKL come from the germline V gene. CDR3 coding DNA: TGCGCCAGCAGCCACCCACGGGACAACCACCCGACTAACTATGGCTACACCTTC. Translating it yields CASSHPRDNHPTNYGYTF.